The present TCR beta chain was sequenced within a study of T cell clonality in common variable immunodeficiency. Using immunoSEQ multiplex PCR, the repertoire was profiled, and TCRdb retains in-frame clones only, with some absent. The profile covers under 35,000 clones, none occurring a single time. Reduced serum IgG, IgA and/or IgM plus specific antibody deficiency defined CVID. The CVID group had 15 females and approximately 30 males, mean age roughly 40. Blood came from CVID subjects not ill and not taking immunomodulatory or immunosuppressive medication. Study-level points and caveats: CVID subjects shared fewer TCRbeta clones than healthy controls did. In common variable immunodeficiency, TCR beta chains reportedly carried fewer deletions and N-nucleotide insertions.

The CDR3 totals 14 residues. Germline loops: CDR1 KGHSH, CDR2 LQKENI. V lost 3 bases and J 3 bases, leaving 11 bases between the germline ends. This clone has just a few counts. Its antigen is still unknown. The read ends 3 residues early relative to the CDR3; the germline J gene fills the gap. The receptor's source is a human donor with common variable immunodeficiency. The rearrangement uses TRBV18 and TRBJ1-2; D is unresolved. Sample: peripheral blood mononuclear cells. The CDR3 bases that were read are TGTGCCAGCTCACCTCAGGAATCGCACTATGGC. Protein: CASSPQESHYG. The CDR3 reads in full as CASSPQESHYGYTF.